Listed below are T cell receptor beta chains from one sample, sequenced in a study of cytomegalovirus exposure and HLA in healthy donors. Only in-frame clones appear in the TCRdb table, and some are missing; sequencing was by immunoSEQ multiplex PCR. The data contain some 100,000 clones, approximately 81% of them singletons. The sequencing input was PBMCs. The receptors come from a female donor in good health and CMV-seropositive. The CDR3 runs from the conserved cysteine through the conserved F or W. The D gene is left open where the match is weak. Expanded clones are given a class, and other clones once, few, many or no size at all.

cdr3_nt | cdr3_aa | d_call | v_call | clone_size | j_call
TGTGCCAGCAGTACCGGGACACGCTCTGGGGCCAACGTCCTGACTTTC | CASSTGTRSGANVLTF | - | TRBV7-9 | few | TRBJ2-6
TGTGCCAGCAGCCAAGAAGGCACTAGCGGATACAATGAGCAGTTCTTC | CASSQEGTSGYNEQFF | TRBD2 | TRBV4-2 | - | TRBJ2-1
TGCAGCGGGGAGATGAACACTGAAGCTTTCTTT | CSGEMNTEAFF | - | TRBV29-1 | - | TRBJ1-1
TGTGCCAGCAGTTACTCTGAGGTCGGGGAGACCCAGTACTTC | CASSYSEVGETQYF | - | TRBV6-5 | - | TRBJ2-5
TGTGCCAGCAGTGTACAATCGAACACTGAAGCTTTCTTT | CASSVQSNTEAFF | - | TRBV2 | once | TRBJ1-1
TGTGCCAGCAGTGAAAGGAGGGAGACTAATGAAAAACTGTTTTTT | CASSERRETNEKLFF | - | TRBV25-1 | - | TRBJ1-4
TGTTCCAGCAGCCCCGGGGGTAATGAGCAGTTCTTC | CSSSPGGNEQFF | - | TRBV7-9 | few | TRBJ2-1
TGCGCCAGCAGTGGTTTAATGAATGAGCAGTTCTTC | CASSGLMNEQFF | - | TRBV10-1 | - | TRBJ2-1
TGTGCCAGTAGTATAGCAGCGAACACCGGGGAGCTGTTTTTT | CASSIAANTGELFF | - | TRBV19 | - | TRBJ2-2
TGTGCCAGCAGGACCGGGGGGGCCCTTTATGAGCAGTTCTTC | CASRTGGALYEQFF | TRBD2 | TRBV27 | few | TRBJ2-1
TGTGCCAGCAGTGAAATCGGACAGGGTGGCTACACCTTC | CASSEIGQGGYTF | TRBD1 | TRBV6-5 | - | TRBJ1-2
TGTGCCAGCAGTTACTCGAGAATCTCGGGCGAGCAGTACTTC | CASSYSRISGEQYF | - | TRBV6-6 | - | TRBJ2-7
TGTGCCAGCAGCCAGGCCCGGGGAGGAAACACCATATATTTT | CASSQARGGNTIYF | - | TRBV9 | once | TRBJ1-3
TGTGCCAGCAGGCAACTAGCGGGATCCTACGAGCAGTACTTC | CASRQLAGSYEQYF | TRBD2 | TRBV2 | few | TRBJ2-7
TGTGCCAGTAGTAAGGGACAGGGAACCCGCGAAAACATTCAGTACTTC | CASSKGQGTRENIQYF | TRBD1 | TRBV19 | once | TRBJ2-4
TGTGCCAGTAGTATAGGTCTTAACACAGATACGCAGTATTTT | CASSIGLNTDTQYF | - | TRBV19 | - | TRBJ2-3
TGTGCCAGTAGTATACCTGCCAGTGTGGGGAGGAATGGCTACACCTTC | CASSIPASVGRNGYTF | - | TRBV19 | once | TRBJ1-2
TGTGCCAGCAGTGAGCTAGCGGGGGGGTCCGATACGCAGTATTTT | CASSELAGGSDTQYF | TRBD2 | TRBV2 | - | TRBJ2-3
TGTGCCAGCAGCTTGACAGGGAAGGGGGCCAACGGCCTGACTTTC | CASSLTGKGANGLTF | TRBD1 | TRBV11-2 | - | TRBJ2-6
TGTGCCAGCAGGCCTAGGTGGCAACACACTGAAGCTTTCTTT | CASRPRWQHTEAFF | - | TRBV6-1 | few | TRBJ1-1
TGTGCCAGTAGTTTACAGGGATATGGCTACACCTTC | CASSLQGYGYTF | - | TRBV19 | - | TRBJ1-2
TGTGCCAGCAGGAACGGGGGGGGCACAGATACGCAGTATTTT | CASRNGGGTDTQYF | TRBD2 | TRBV2 | once | TRBJ2-3
TGTGCCAGCAGCGTCGGACTAGCACGCACCGGGGAGCTGTTTTTT | CASSVGLARTGELFF | TRBD2 | TRBV9 | - | TRBJ2-2
TGCGCCAGCAGCTACAGGGAGGGAGGCGCGTTGGGGGAGCTGTTTTTT | CASSYREGGALGELFF | - | TRBV5-1 | - | TRBJ2-2
TGCAGCGTTGAAAGAAAGACAGGGAATAGCGCTGAAGCTTTCTTT | CSVERKTGNSAEAFF | TRBD1 | TRBV29-1 | - | TRBJ1-1
TGTGCCAGCAGCCCCGCTCCTAGTGATACGCAGTATTTT | CASSPAPSDTQYF | - | TRBV7-6 | few | TRBJ2-3
TGTGCCAGCAGACTAGCGGGAGAGATTCGCACCGGGGAGCTGTTTTTT | CASRLAGEIRTGELFF | TRBD2 | TRBV27 | - | TRBJ2-2
TGTGCCAGCAGCCCCCGTTCAGGCGAGCAGTACTTC | CASSPRSGEQYF | - | TRBV9 | once | TRBJ2-7
TGTGCCAGTAGTAGCGGGTCTGCCGGGGGAGAGACCCAGTACTTC | CASSSGSAGGETQYF | - | TRBV19 | - | TRBJ2-5
TGTGCCAGCAGCTTACAGTACACTGAAGCTTTCTTT | CASSLQYTEAFF | - | TRBV7-9 | - | TRBJ1-1
TGTGCCAGTAGTTGGGGGACTAGCCTCTACGAGCAGTACTTC | CASSWGTSLYEQYF | TRBD2 | TRBV19 | - | TRBJ2-7
TGCGCCAGCAGCGAAGGGGGGACTAGCGAGAATGAGCAGTTCTTC | CASSEGGTSENEQFF | TRBD2 | TRBV10-1 | - | TRBJ2-1
TGTGCCAGCAGCCCCGGGACAGGGAACTACAATGAGCAGTTCTTC | CASSPGTGNYNEQFF | TRBD1 | TRBV9 | - | TRBJ2-1
TGTGCCAGCAGCTCCCGGACAGGGCCATGGGGAAACACTGAAGCTTTCTTT | CASSSRTGPWGNTEAFF | TRBD1 | TRBV7-8 | - | TRBJ1-1
TGTGCCAGCAGCTTTATGGGTAGACAGGGTAACACTGAAGCTTTCTTT | CASSFMGRQGNTEAFF | TRBD1 | TRBV5-4 | - | TRBJ1-1
TGTGCCAGTAGTATCGGGACAGGGGAGCTAAGCAATCAGCCCCAGCATTTT | CASSIGTGELSNQPQHF | TRBD1 | TRBV19 | - | TRBJ1-5
TGTGCCAGCTCACCAGCGGCCCATACCGAGCAGTACTTC | CASSPAAHTEQYF | - | TRBV18 | - | TRBJ2-7
TGTGCCAGCAGTGGCATACCGGGACAGGGTTTGGATGAGCAGTTCTTC | CASSGIPGQGLDEQFF | TRBD1 | TRBV6-1 | - | TRBJ2-1
TGTGCCAGCAGCTTAACCCGGGGCACAGATACGCAGTATTTT | CASSLTRGTDTQYF | - | TRBV7-2 | - | TRBJ2-3
TGCGCCAGCAGCTCGGGACTAGCGGGAGGACCCACCAGCTACGAGCAGTACTTC | CASSSGLAGGPTSYEQYF | TRBD2 | TRBV5-1 | few | TRBJ2-7